The present T cell receptor (beta chain) was sequenced within a study of T cells after posttransplantation cyclophosphamide. Clones were read by immunoSEQ multiplex PCR, and TCRdb kept only the in-frame ones, dropping some. This sample has approximately 40,000 clones, each found more than once. The CDR3 is 18 amino acids. V lost 7 bases to trimming and J lost 0 bases, with 21 bases between them. Germline CDR1 is ENHRY and CDR2 is SYGVKD. This clone occurred many times. Its antigen is unidentified. Study-level results: TRB overlap between skin or GI tissue T cells and blood was limited. Recipient CMV seropositivity and CMV reactivation strongly tracked TRB clonality.

The related graft donor's blood sample was taken on the day of bone marrow donation. The sequence came from a man aged 35 to 55 in good health, CMV-negative, and a related stem cell transplant donor. The chain links TRBV10-3 to TRBJ2-2; a possible D gene is TRBD1 (6 bases). Specimen: PBMCs. CDR3 sequence: CAIIKGRTDPANTGELFF. CDR3 DNA: TGTGCCATCATAAAGGGCCGGACAGACCCGGCGAACACCGGGGAGCTGTTTTTT.